This T cell receptor beta chain emerged from a study of blood T cell repertoires in COVID-19. The method was immunoSEQ multiplex PCR; TCRdb's version includes in-frame clones alone and lacks a portion of them. Among approximately 400,000 clones, around 89% were seen once, and the ten largest hold 1% to 1.5%. The sample consisted of peripheral blood. This clonotype was sampled from a man in his forties with acute or convalescent COVID-19.

CDR3 bases: TGCGCCAGCCGCGACTCGACAGGGTCCGCTTCACCCCTCCACTTT. Its translation is CASRDSTGSASPLHF. The rearrangement links TRBV4-3 to TRBJ1-6; 7 bases are shared with TRBD1. The V gene end was trimmed by 8 bases and the J gene end by 9 bases; junction bases not matched to a gene: 13. CDR3 length: 15 amino acids. Germline-derived CDR1 and CDR2 are LGHNA and YSLEER.